Listed here is a single TCR beta chain. Its antigen is currently unknown. This sample was included in a study of T cells in localized non-small cell lung cancer. Study results and caveats: In adjacent lung, a median roughly 60 of the top 100 tumor clones were found. An association was observed between higher blood T cell density and longer overall survival. Uninvolved neighboring lung showed the greatest T cell clonality, exceeding tumor.

Germline lookup yields CDR1 SGHAT and CDR2 FQDESV (reference sequence). Germline trimming cut 1 base from V and 6 bases from J; bases unmatched to any gene: 7. The CDR3 has 16 residues. Clones were read by immunoSEQ multiplex PCR, and TCRdb kept only the in-frame ones, dropping some. This table has over 45,000 clones, roughly 89% appearing once. The clonotype comes from a man between 40 and 69 years old with stage I squamous cell lung carcinoma. Sequencing used peripheral blood, obtained before any cancer treatment. The rearrangement links TRBV11-1 to TRBJ2-2; 8 nucleotides align to TRBD2. CDR3 region: CASSLVSGSRAGELFF. Written as DNA, the CDR3 is TGTGCCAGCAGCTTAGTAAGCGGGAGTCGAGCCGGGGAGCTGTTTTTT.